These 22 T cell receptor beta chains came from one sample sequenced in a study of T cell responses to AZD1222 COVID-19 vaccine. Data came from immunoSEQ multiplex PCR; TCRdb stores just in-frame clones and leaves some out. The sample lists about 140,000 clones; approximately 90% were seen once. The sequenced sample was peripheral blood, obtained on day 0 of AZD1222 vaccination. These receptors all come from an adult in good health.

This chain uses TRBV11-2 with TRBJ2-7, with 8 bases fitting TRBD2. CDR3 size: 16 residues. The ends lost 5 bases at V and 0 bases at J; junction bases unmatched: 9. Germline CDR1 reads SGHAT; CDR2 reads FQNNGV. CDR3 sequence reads: CASSPTTSASSYEQYF. The CDR3 DNA reads TGTGCCAGCAGCCCGACGACTAGCGCGAGCTCCTACGAGCAGTACTTC. Full variable domain (outside the CDR3, taken from reference TRBV11-2 and TRBJ2-7): EAGVAQSPRYKIIEKRQSVAFWCNPISGHATLYWYQQILGQGPKLLIQFQNNGVVDDSQLPKDRFSAERLKGVDSTLKIQPAKLEDSAVYLCASSPTTSASSYEQYFGPGTRLTVT.

The genes are TRBV18 and TRBJ1-1; D unclear. V was trimmed by 2 bases and J by 0 bases, leaving 4 bases between them. This CDR3 has 13 residues. The germline CDR1 and CDR2 sequences are KGHSH and LQKENI. The CDR3 region is CASSPTLNTEAFF. The CDR3 region has the DNA TGTGCCAGCTCACCAACGCTGAACACTGAAGCTTTCTTT. Using reference TRBV18 and TRBJ1-1 for the parts outside the CDR3, the full variable domain is NAGVMQNPRHLVRRRGQEARLRCSPMKGHSHVYWYRQLPEEGLKFMVYLQKENIIDESGMPKERFSAEFPKEGPSILRIQQVVRGDSAAYFCASSPTLNTEAFFGQGTRLTVV.

The chain is built from TRBV30 and TRBJ1-6; TRBD1 agrees at 7 bases. The CDR3 is 16 amino acids. Per germline, CDR1 GTSNPN and CDR2 SVGIG (reference sequence). Germline trimming cut 0 bases from V and 7 bases from J; bases unmatched to any gene: 9. For the CDR3, the DNA is TGTGCCTGGAGTGTAGGGTCGGGACAGAGGAATTCACCCCTCCACTTT. This codes for CAWSVGSGQRNSPLHF. Full variable domain (outside the CDR3, taken from reference TRBV30 and TRBJ1-6): SQTIHQWPATLVQPVGSPLSLECTVEGTSNPNLYWYRQAAGRGLQLLFYSVGIGQISSEVPQNLSASRPQDRQFILSSKKLLLSDSGFYLCAWSVGSGQRNSPLHFGNGTRLTVT.

The CDR3 loop reads CASSLQPFSAWGRSYNEQFF. The CDR3 region has the DNA TGTGCCAGCAGTTTACAACCTTTCTCTGCTTGGGGTCGATCCTACAATGAGCAGTTCTTC. The chain joins TRBV28 to TRBJ2-1; D ambiguous. The CDR3 totals 20 residues. The ends were cut back, 2 bases at V and 1 base at J, with 24 bases in the middle. The germline gives CDR1 MDHEN, CDR2 SYDVKM.

V is TRBV7-2 and J is TRBJ1-2; 8 bases line up with TRBD1. The junction had 10 bases not matched to a gene; V was cut back by 6 bases and J by 7 bases. Germline values: CDR1 SGHTA, CDR2 FQGNSA. This CDR3 is 14 amino acids long. The CDR3 loop is CASRRGTGESGYTF. The DNA for the CDR3 is TGTGCCAGCAGGCGGGGGACAGGAGAGAGTGGCTACACCTTC.

CDR3 in DNA: TGTGCCAGTAGTAGCGGGAGCCCAGATACGCAGTATTTT. This codes for CASSSGSPDTQYF. The rearrangement joins TRBV19 to TRBJ2-3; the match to TRBD2 covers 7 bases. This CDR3 is built from 13 residues. V was pared by 4 bases and J by 4 bases, with 2 bases of the junction left unmatched. Germline loops: CDR1 LNHDA, CDR2 SQIVND (reference sequence).

This clone was picked up a small number of times. The CDR3, as DNA: TGCGCCAGCCGTCAGAGGGGGGGCAATTCTGGGGCCAACGTCCTGACTTTC. It specifies CASRQRGGNSGANVLTF. The chain combines TRBV10-2 with TRBJ2-6; D might be TRBD2 (7 bases). Germline V gene sequence: CDR1 WSHSY, CDR2 SAAADI. Trimming left V 8 bases short and J 1 base short, with 18 bases between. This CDR3 has 17 residues.

The chain carries TRBV7-9 and TRBJ2-7; perhaps TRBD2 as D (6 bases). The V gene's germline CDR1 is SEHNR and CDR2 FQNEAQ (reference sequence). Trimming removed 5 bases from V and 6 bases from J, with 17 bases in between. The CDR3 consists of 14 residues. CDR3 region: CASSPDYSGVEQYF. CDR3 in DNA: TGTGCCAGCAGCCCCGACTATTCGGGGGTCGAGCAGTACTTC.

This chain connects TRBV12-5 to TRBJ1-1, with D possibly being TRBD1 (5 bases). From germline, CDR1 is LGHNT and CDR2 FRNRAP. The CDR3 contains 18 residues. V lost 0 bases and J 0 bases, leaving 17 bases between the germline ends. CDR3 DNA: TGTGCTAGTGGTTTGGTGGGGGGACCGGGGCGGCTGAACACTGAAGCTTTCTTT. It is translated as CASGLVGGPGRLNTEAFF.

This chain joins TRBV9 and TRBJ2-1; a weak D match, TRBD1 (5 bases). The CDR3 covers 14 residues. Germline loops: CDR1 SGDLS, CDR2 YYNGEE. Trimming took off 0 bases at V and 6 bases at J, with 10 bases between the two ends. The DNA of the CDR3 is TGTGCCAGCAGCGTAGGGGGCAGGGCCAATGAGCAGTTCTTC. Its translation is CASSVGGRANEQFF.

The chain is built from TRBV12-5 and TRBJ1-2, with TRBD1 as a possible D gene (6 bases). The CDR3 consists of 14 residues. V lost 0 bases, J lost 8 bases, and 13 bases lay in between. Germline CDR1 is LGHNT and CDR2 is FRNRAP. CDR3 nucleotide sequence: TGTGCTAGTGGTTTGGTAGGGGGATTGGGCGGCTACACCTTC. This codes for CASGLVGGLGGYTF.

In DNA, the CDR3 is TGTGCCAGCTCGCACCTAGGACGGCTCGCGGGTGGCTACACCTTC. Its protein product is CASSHLGRLAGGYTF. The chain joins TRBV18 to TRBJ1-2; D remains unclear. Germline V gene lookup returns CDR1 KGHSH and CDR2 LQKENI. With 6 bases removed from V and 7 bases from J, the gap between germline ends came to 21 bases. The CDR3 contains 15 residues.

This rearrangement joins TRBV10-3 to TRBJ2-2, with a possible D match to TRBD2 (7 bases). The germline V gene encodes CDR1 ENHRY and CDR2 SYGVKD. This CDR3 has 18 residues. Trimming removed 5 bases from V and 0 bases from J, with 19 bases in between. This CDR3 reads CAISIRGGALPNTGELFF. The CDR3 coding sequence is TGTGCCATCAGTATTCGCGGGGGCGCTTTACCGAACACCGGGGAGCTGTTTTTT.

The chain uses TRBV19 and TRBJ2-1; D is possibly TRBD2 (5 bases). The V and J ends lost 0 bases and 2 bases respectively, with 17 bases between them. CDR3 size: 18 residues. Germline CDR1 and CDR2: LNHDA and SQIVND (reference sequence). Here the CDR3 reads CASSIDVRNGITYNEQFF. The CDR3, as DNA: TGTGCCAGTAGTATAGATGTTAGGAACGGGATAACCTACAATGAGCAGTTCTTC.

The chain is built from TRBV30 and TRBJ2-1; a possible D gene is TRBD2 (6 bases). Germline V CDR1 and CDR2: GTSNPN, SVGIG (reference sequence). The V end lost 0 bases, the J end lost 5 bases, and 17 bases lay between the germline ends. This CDR3 comprises 16 residues. In DNA, the CDR3 is TGTGCCTGGAGTGTCGGACTACCTAAACTACACAATGAGCAGTTCTTC. It yields the protein CAWSVGLPKLHNEQFF.

This sequence joins TRBV6-5 and TRBJ1-1; the D is unclear. The CDR3 has 13 residues. Looked up from germline, CDR1 is MNHEY and CDR2 is SVGAGI. Trimming left V 4 bases short and J 7 bases short, with 13 bases between. The DNA of the CDR3 is TGTGCCAGCAGTTCCCTTGGAAGTAGTGAAGCTTTCTTT. It codes for CASSSLGSSEAFF.

J is TRBJ2-7 and V is TRBV7-2; TRBD1 matches 10 bases. This CDR3 is built from 18 residues. J gave up 0 bases and V 1 base, and 9 bases lay outside the gene matches. The germline V gene has CDR1 SGHTA and CDR2 FQGNSA. The CDR3 spells CASSLGDRGRGPSYEQYF. DNA for the CDR3: TGTGCCAGCAGCTTAGGCGACAGGGGGCGCGGGCCCTCCTACGAGCAGTACTTC.

Note on this clone: The identical CDR3 is also encoded by other nucleotide sequences in the sample. This chain joins TRBV2 and TRBJ2-7, with D perhaps given as TRBD1 or TRBD2 (6 bases each). The CDR3 totals 11 residues. Germline lookup yields CDR1 SNHLY and CDR2 FYNNEI. The V and J ends lost 9 bases and 4 bases respectively, with 10 bases between them. CDR3 nucleotide sequence: TGTGCCAGTACAGGGAGGTACGAGCAGTACTTC. This encodes CASTGRYEQYF.

This chain uses TRBV7-7 with TRBJ2-3, with TRBD2 as a possible D gene (5 bases). V was shortened by 8 bases and J by 14 bases, with 32 bases between the two germline ends. Germline lookup yields CDR1 SSHAT and CDR2 FNYEAQ (reference sequence). The CDR3 consists of 16 residues. Here the CDR3 reads CASPNRGTGMRSRRYF. CDR3 in DNA: TGTGCCAGCCCCAACCGGGGAACGGGGATGAGGAGTCGGCGGTATTTT.

The chain's CDR3 is CASSFSITGGTEAFF. CDR3 nucleotides: TGTGCCAGCAGCTTCTCAATAACAGGGGGCACTGAAGCTTTCTTT. V and J are TRBV13 and TRBJ1-1; 8 nucleotides line up with TRBD1. CDR1 and CDR2 (germline): PRHDT, FYEKMQ (reference sequence). The trim removed 3 bases at V and 4 bases at J, leaving 7 bases unmatched. CDR3 size: 15 residues.

This clone was seen more than once but under ten times. The rearrangement joins TRBV6-5 to TRBJ1-5, with D unresolved. This CDR3 region has 13 residues. Germline CDR1 and CDR2: MNHEY and SVGAGI. Between the trimmed V and J ends, which lost 4 bases and 6 bases, there was a span of 10 bases. The CDR3, as DNA: TGTGCCAGCAGTTTATCGAGGGCTCAGCCCCAGCATTTT. The encoded protein is CASSLSRAQPQHF.

The chain is built from TRBV18 and TRBJ2-1; D may match TRBD1 or TRBD2 (5 bases each). Germline lookup yields CDR1 KGHSH and CDR2 LQKENI. This CDR3 comprises 16 residues. V was trimmed by 6 bases and J by 9 bases, leaving 24 bases between them. In DNA, the CDR3 is TGTGCCAGCTCCTACAGGAGGAGTGACGGATCGGGTGAGCAGTTCTTC. Amino acids: CASSYRRSDGSGEQFF.